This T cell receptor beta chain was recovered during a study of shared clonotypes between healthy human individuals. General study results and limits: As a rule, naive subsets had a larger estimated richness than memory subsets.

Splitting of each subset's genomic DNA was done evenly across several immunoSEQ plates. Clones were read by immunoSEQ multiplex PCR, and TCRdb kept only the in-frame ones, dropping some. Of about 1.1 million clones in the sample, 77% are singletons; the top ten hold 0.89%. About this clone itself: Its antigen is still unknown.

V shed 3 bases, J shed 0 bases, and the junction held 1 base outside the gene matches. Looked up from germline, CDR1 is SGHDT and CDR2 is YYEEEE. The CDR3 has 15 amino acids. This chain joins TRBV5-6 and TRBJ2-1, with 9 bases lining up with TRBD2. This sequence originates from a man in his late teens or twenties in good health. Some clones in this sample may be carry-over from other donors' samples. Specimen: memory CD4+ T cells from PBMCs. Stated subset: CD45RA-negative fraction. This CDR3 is CASSSGLASYNEQFF. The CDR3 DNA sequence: TGTGCCAGCAGCTCGGGACTAGCCTCCTACAATGAGCAGTTCTTC.